Each of the 10 T cell receptor beta chains below was sequenced from the same sample in a study of metastatic and nonmetastatic thyroid tumors. MiXCR was used by TCRdb to re-call the PCR reads. In the table there are around 13,000 clones, around 25% of which are singletons. None of the patients had undergone any treatment ahead of thyroid surgery. Source material: adjacent normal tissue. The receptors shown here come from a female donor with papillary thyroid cancer or a benign thyroid nodule (not recorded which). Some clones in this sample may be carry-over from other donors' samples.

This clone was detected ten times or more. This rearrangement joins TRBV2 to TRBJ2-2; D is undetermined. The CDR3 length is 16 residues. Germline CDR1 SNHLY, CDR2 FYNNEI. Deletions cut 3 bases from V and 2 bases from J, with 13 bases between. In DNA form, the CDR3 reads TGTGCCAGCAGTGATTTGGTACAGTATAACACCGGGGAGCTGTTTTTT. Protein sequence: CASSDLVQYNTGELFF.

This clone was seen only a few times. J is TRBJ2-2 and V is TRBV5-7, with unresolved D. TRBV5-7 is labeled an ORF, and its function is uncertain. Between the trimmed V and J ends, which lost 6 bases and 6 bases, there was a span of 6 bases. The CDR3 is 11 amino acids. CDR3 sequence: CASTSSGELFF. In nucleotides, the CDR3 is TGTGCCAGCACCTCCTCCGGGGAGCTGTTTTTT.

This chain links TRBV27 with TRBJ2-7; D possibly corresponds to TRBD2 (6 bases). Germline loops: CDR1 MNHEY, CDR2 SMNVEV (reference sequence). The V and J ends lost 2 bases and 6 bases respectively, with 17 bases between them. This CDR3 comprises 15 residues. The CDR3: CASSLPIGGLCEQYF. CDR3 bases: TGTGCCAGCAGTTTACCCATCGGAGGGCTCTGCGAGCAGTACTTC.

This clone has just a few counts. V is TRBV6-1 and J is TRBJ2-1; D gene unclear. Germline-derived CDR1 and CDR2 are MNHNS and SASEGT. Trimming stripped 2 bases from V and 8 bases from J, with 13 bases between. The CDR3 covers 14 residues. CDR3 residues: CASSEIVYVHEQFF. CDR3 sequence (DNA): TGTGCCAGCAGTGAAATAGTATACGTCCATGAGCAGTTCTTC.

At least ten counts were recorded for this clone. The identical CDR3 is also encoded by other nucleotide sequences in the sample. This sequence joins TRBV5-1 and TRBJ2-5; 8 bases align to TRBD2. The CDR3 covers 14 residues. CDR1 and CDR2 from the germline V gene are SGHRS and YFSETQ. The junction had 3 bases not matched to a gene; V was cut back by 3 bases and J by 2 bases. Here the CDR3 reads CASSSGTRQETQYF. The CDR3 coding sequence is TGCGCCAGCAGCTCTGGGACTAGGCAAGAGACCCAGTACTTC. Looking up the rest from reference TRBV5-1 and TRBJ2-5 gives the full variable domain: KAGVTQTPRYLIKTRGQQVTLSCSPISGHRSVSWYQQTPGQGLQFLFEYFSETQRNKGNFPGRFSGRQFSNSRSEMNVSTLELGDSALYLCASSSGTRQETQYFGPGTRLLVL.

By frequency in the sample, this clone is medium-sized. The gene calls are TRBV2 and TRBJ2-1, with TRBD1 identical over 8 bases. This CDR3 spans 13 amino acids. The V gene end was trimmed by 7 bases and the J gene end by 8 bases; junction bases not matched to a gene: 7. The V gene's germline CDR1 is SNHLY and CDR2 FYNNEI. The CDR3 here is CASIDRGSDEQFF. The CDR3 DNA follows: TGTGCCAGCATAGACAGGGGTTCGGATGAGCAGTTCTTC.

This chain uses TRBV5-1 with TRBJ2-2; D is possibly TRBD2 (6 bases). From germline, CDR1 is SGHRS and CDR2 YFSETQ. The V end lost 0 bases, the J end lost 4 bases, and 10 bases lay between the germline ends. The length of the CDR3 is 15 residues. The CDR3 DNA reads as TGCGCCAGCAGCTTGGTAGCGGCCGCCACCGGGGAGCTGTTTTTT. Translated: CASSLVAAATGELFF.

The CDR3 DNA sequence: TGTGCCAGCAGTTACTCAGGGCCCTACGAGCAGTACTTC. Translated: CASSYSGPYEQYF. The rearrangement uses TRBV6-2 or TRBV6-3 and TRBJ2-7; D is uncertain. The CDR3 is 13 amino acids. Germline loops: CDR1 MNHEY, CDR2 SVGEGT. Trimming removed 0 bases from V and 2 bases from J, with 5 bases in between.

The V and J genes are TRBV3-1 and TRBJ1-2; D may be TRBD1 (6 bases). CDR1 is LGHDT and CDR2 is YNNKEL in the germline V gene (reference sequence). The CDR3 is made up of 12 amino acids. V was cut by 8 bases and J by 2 bases, with 9 bases left in between. CDR3 residues: CASGGRNYGYTF. The CDR3 coding sequence is TGTGCCAGCGGGGGGCGCAACTATGGCTACACCTTC.

In this sample, this clone turned up a few times. The gene calls are TRBV6-1 and TRBJ1-5; D gene ambiguous. V shed 1 base and J shed 6 bases, with 16 bases lying between them. The CDR3 sequence is 16 residues long. CDR1 and CDR2 (germline): MNHNS, SASEGT. The CDR3: CASSEEVRLVTQPQHF. In DNA, the CDR3 is TGTGCCAGCAGTGAAGAGGTCAGATTAGTCACTCAGCCCCAGCATTTT.